The 20 T cell receptor beta chains below all came from one sample that was sequenced in a study of sequential checkpoint blockade in melanoma. The treatment was: randomized to nivolumab then ipilimumab (arm A) or the reverse (arm B). Profiling relied on immunoSEQ multiplex PCR, and the TCRdb table lists in-frame clones only, not all of them. The sample holds around 18,000 clones; around two thirds are singletons and the top ten take 12%. Sequenced here: CD8+ T cells sorted from blood (inferred from file names), sampled from a patient given nivolumab and ipilimumab in sequence. The receptors derive from a human donor with melanoma.

This chain connects TRBV1 to TRBJ2-6; no DNA check was done on the table's D call, TRBD2. TRBV1 is flagged as a pseudogene. The CDR3 has 18 amino acids. The CDR3 DNA is TGCACCAGCAGTGATGTGAGTTTGTGCAAAAGTCGGGCCAACGTCCTGACTTTC. It codes for CTSSDVSLCKSRANVLTF.

The chain uses TRBV4-3 and TRBJ2-3, with TRBD2 matching over 9 bases. The ends lost 0 bases at V and 6 bases at J; junction bases unmatched: 7. Germline CDR1 LGHNA, CDR2 YSLEER. This CDR3 comprises 16 residues. The CDR3 DNA is TGCGCCAGCAGCCAAGAGCCTAGCGGGGCCCCGGATACGCAGTATTTT. It specifies CASSQEPSGAPDTQYF.

The rearrangement joins TRBV5-6 to TRBJ2-3; the match to TRBD2 covers 12 bases. The germline CDR1 and CDR2 sequences are SGHDT and YYEEEE. The CDR3 has 17 amino acids. Unmatched junction bases numbered 12, after V lost 1 base and J lost 9 bases. The CDR3 loop reads CASSLFASGGASDTQYF. CDR3 DNA sequence: TGTGCCAGCAGCTTGTTCGCTAGCGGGGGGGCGTCGGACACGCAGTATTTT.

The chain couples TRBV2 to TRBJ2-1, with D uncertain. Germline V gene data show CDR1 as SNHLY and CDR2 as FYNNEI. The CDR3 spans 13 residues. Trimming took off 3 bases at V and 3 bases at J, with 6 bases between the two ends. CDR3 amino acids: CASSDAYYNEQFF. The CDR3 DNA follows: TGTGCCAGCAGTGATGCCTACTACAATGAGCAGTTCTTC.

This clone occurred once. The chain uses TRBV13 and TRBJ1-2; D remains ambiguous. Trimming took 0 bases from V and 4 from J, leaving 9 bases between them. This CDR3 has 14 amino acids. The germline CDR1 and CDR2 sequences are PRHDT and FYEKMQ (reference sequence). This CDR3 reads CASSLGRTFYGYTF. CDR3 DNA: TGTGCCAGCAGCTTAGGACGGACTTTCTATGGCTACACCTTC.

V gene TRBV16 combines with J gene TRBJ2-7; a weak D match, TRBD1 (6 bases). CDR3 length equals 16 residues. The germline gives CDR1 KGHSY, CDR2 FQNENV. Trimming took 2 bases from V and 4 from J, leaving 18 bases between them. The CDR3 bases are TGTGCCAGCAGCCAAAGCCGAGGACAGTATGCTTACGAGCAGTACTTC. Protein sequence: CASSQSRGQYAYEQYF.

V gene TRBV2 combines with J gene TRBJ2-1; D not resolved. Germline CDR1 is SNHLY and CDR2 is FYNNEI. The CDR3 totals 11 residues. V was cut by 5 bases and J by 8 bases, with 7 bases left in between. The CDR3 spells CASSSPYEQFF. CDR3 in DNA: TGTGCCAGCAGTTCCCCCTATGAGCAGTTCTTC.

Comments on this clone: At one boundary the junction diverges from the germline segment, which might be a read error. J is TRBJ2-2 and V is TRBV6-4, with TRBD1 identical over 7 bases. CDR3 length equals 14 residues. Germline CDR1 and CDR2: MRHNA and SNTAGT. The CDR3 reads CATSDRQGQLELFF. The CDR3 DNA reads TGTGCCACCAGTGATCGACAGGGACAACTGGAGCTGTTTTTT.

This rearrangement joins TRBV7-2 to TRBJ2-1, with 12 positions matching TRBD1. CDR3 size: 17 residues. Germline V gene lookup returns CDR1 SGHTA and CDR2 FQGNSA. The V segment lost 0 bases and the J segment 6 bases; nucleotides outside the gene matches: 6. The chain's CDR3 is CASSLAIGTGGRNEQFF. The CDR3 DNA follows: TGTGCCAGCAGCTTAGCGATTGGGACAGGGGGCCGCAATGAGCAGTTCTTC.

The CDR3 sequence is CASSGCSQNRKTYGYTF. The CDR3 bases are TGCGCCAGCAGCGGATGTAGCCAGAACCGAAAGACCTATGGCTACACCTTC. The chain recombines TRBV4-1 with TRBJ1-2, with D unresolved. The CDR3 spans 17 residues. Trimming cost V 5 bases and J 4 bases, with 23 bases left between them. Germline V CDR1 and CDR2: MGHRA, YSYEKL.

The rearrangement uses TRBV15 and TRBJ2-7; TRBD1 agrees at 9 bases. Germline lookup yields CDR1 LNHNV and CDR2 YYDKDF (reference sequence). The CDR3 consists of 14 residues. The J segment lost 5 bases and the V segment lost 5 bases, leaving 7 bases of the junction unmatched. The CDR3 reads CATSVRDRVDEQYF. CDR3 nucleotide sequence: TGTGCCACCAGCGTCCGGGACAGGGTAGACGAGCAGTACTTC.

The gene calls are TRBV7-9 and TRBJ2-7; a possible D gene is TRBD2 (5 bases). This CDR3 is built from 15 residues. The V end lost 0 bases, the J end lost 5 bases, and 14 bases lay between the germline ends. Germline V lookup: CDR1 SEHNR, CDR2 FQNEAQ (reference sequence). The CDR3 spells CASSLAGEPTDEQYF. CDR3 DNA sequence: TGTGCCAGCAGCTTAGCGGGAGAGCCGACCGACGAGCAGTACTTC. The full variable domain, in which reference TRBV7-9 and TRBJ2-7 provide the parts outside the CDR3, is DTGVSQNPRHKITKRGQNVTFRCDPISEHNRLYWYRQTLGQGPEFLTYFQNEAQLEKSRLLSDRFSAERPKGSFSTLEIQRTEQGDSAMYLCASSLAGEPTDEQYFGPGTRLTVT.

The chain carries TRBV9 and TRBJ2-5; 12 positions agree with TRBD1. In germline, CDR1 is SGDLS, CDR2 YYNGEE. The ends lost 1 base at V and 5 bases at J; junction bases unmatched: 6. This CDR3 comprises 16 residues. The CDR3 sequence is CASSVFWDRGLETQYF. The CDR3 DNA reads TGTGCCAGCAGCGTATTCTGGGACAGGGGGCTTGAGACCCAGTACTTC.

The chain couples TRBV13 to TRBJ2-3; TRBD2 matches at 9 bases. Germline V CDR1 and CDR2: PRHDT, FYEKMQ (reference sequence). CDR3 size: 16 residues. V dropped 5 bases and J dropped 6; count of bases not matched to a gene: 12. Here the CDR3 reads CASSQTTSGNRDTQYF. Written as DNA, the CDR3 is TGTGCCAGCAGCCAAACGACTAGCGGCAACAGGGATACGCAGTATTTT.

The chain recombines TRBV11-3 with TRBJ2-7; 7 nucleotides match TRBD2. Looked up from germline, CDR1 is SGHNT and CDR2 is YENEEA. The V gene end was trimmed by 2 bases and the J gene end by 3 bases; junction bases not matched to a gene: 4. The CDR3 is made up of 14 amino acids. Here the CDR3 reads CASSLISGGYEQYF. CDR3 in DNA: TGTGCCAGCAGCTTAATTTCGGGGGGCTACGAGCAGTACTTC. Filled out from reference TRBV11-3 and TRBJ2-7, the complete variable domain reads EAGVVQSPRYKIIEKKQPVAFWCNPISGHNTLYWYLQNLGQGPELLIRYENEEAVDDSQLPKDRFSAERLKGVDSTLKIQPAELGDSAVYLCASSLISGGYEQYFGPGTRLTVT.

The chain links TRBV5-6 to TRBJ2-1; 8 bases match TRBD1. CDR3 length: 14 amino acids. Trimming removed 3 bases from V and 8 bases from J; junction bases left unmatched: 7. CDR1 SGHDT and CDR2 YYEEEE come from the germline V gene. This CDR3 reads CASSWWYRGDEQFF. In DNA, the CDR3 is TGTGCCAGCAGCTGGTGGTACAGGGGGGATGAGCAGTTCTTC.

This clone has more than one count but fewer than ten. V and J are TRBV13 and TRBJ2-7; possible D gene TRBD1, 6 bases. V lost 0 bases and J 2 bases, leaving 8 bases between the germline ends. CDR3 size: 14 residues. CDR1 PRHDT and CDR2 FYEKMQ come from the germline V gene (reference sequence). The CDR3 bases are TGTGCCAGCAGCTTAGGACAGGGTACCTACGAGCAGTACTTC. Amino acid sequence: CASSLGQGTYEQYF.

This clone was recorded a few times. This chain links TRBV5-1 with TRBJ2-1, with unresolved D. CDR1 SGHRS and CDR2 YFSETQ come from the germline V gene. The CDR3 is 14 residues long. V was clipped by 1 base and J by 5 bases, with 10 bases between them. CDR3 protein: CASSLSGQHNEQFF. The DNA for the CDR3 is TGCGCCAGCAGCTTGTCTGGCCAACACAATGAGCAGTTCTTC.

This clone has only one observation. CDR3 DNA sequence: TGTGCCAGCAGCTGGGGCAGGGGCACCGGGGAGCTGTTTTTT. Translation: CASSWGRGTGELFF. The chain links TRBV27 to TRBJ2-2, with D maybe TRBD1 (6 bases). Trimming left V 6 bases short and J 4 bases short, with 12 bases between. Germline CDR1 MNHEY, CDR2 SMNVEV (reference sequence). The CDR3 runs 14 residues.

The rearrangement uses TRBV7-9 and TRBJ1-2, with D possibly TRBD1 on 6 matching bases. V was clipped by 1 base and J by 3 bases, with 18 bases between them. The CDR3 has 17 residues. Germline assignment: CDR1 SEHNR and CDR2 FQNEAQ (reference sequence). CDR3 protein: CASSLVSSGAIYYGYTF. The CDR3 coding sequence is TGTGCCAGCAGCTTAGTTTCGTCAGGGGCGATTTACTATGGCTACACCTTC. Using reference TRBV7-9 and TRBJ1-2 for the parts outside the CDR3, the full variable domain is DTGVSQNPRHKITKRGQNVTFRCDPISEHNRLYWYRQTLGQGPEFLTYFQNEAQLEKSRLLSDRFSAERPKGSFSTLEIQRTEQGDSAMYLCASSLVSSGAIYYGYTFGSGTRLTVV.